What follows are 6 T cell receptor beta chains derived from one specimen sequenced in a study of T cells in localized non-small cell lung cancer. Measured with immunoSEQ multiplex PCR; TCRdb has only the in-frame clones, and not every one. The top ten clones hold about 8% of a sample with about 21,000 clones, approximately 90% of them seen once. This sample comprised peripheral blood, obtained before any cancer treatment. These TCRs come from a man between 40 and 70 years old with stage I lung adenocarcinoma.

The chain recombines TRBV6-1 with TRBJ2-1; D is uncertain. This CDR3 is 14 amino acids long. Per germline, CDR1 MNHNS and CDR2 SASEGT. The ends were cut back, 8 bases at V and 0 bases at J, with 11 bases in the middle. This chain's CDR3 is CASGISDSYNEQFF. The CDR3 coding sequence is TGTGCCAGCGGGATCAGCGACTCCTACAATGAGCAGTTCTTC.

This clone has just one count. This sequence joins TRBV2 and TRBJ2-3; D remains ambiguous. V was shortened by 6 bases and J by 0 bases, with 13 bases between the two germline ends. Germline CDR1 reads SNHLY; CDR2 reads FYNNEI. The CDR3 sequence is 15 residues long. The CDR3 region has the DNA TGTGCCAGCAGCCTGACGGAACCTAGCACAGATACGCAGTATTTT. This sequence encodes CASSLTEPSTDTQYF.

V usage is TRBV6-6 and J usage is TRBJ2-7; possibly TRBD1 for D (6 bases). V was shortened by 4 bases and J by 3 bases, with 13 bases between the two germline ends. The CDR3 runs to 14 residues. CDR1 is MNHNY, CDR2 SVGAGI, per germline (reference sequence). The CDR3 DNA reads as TGTGCCAGCAGTTCCTACAGGGAGTTCTACGAGCAGTACTTC. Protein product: CASSSYREFYEQYF.

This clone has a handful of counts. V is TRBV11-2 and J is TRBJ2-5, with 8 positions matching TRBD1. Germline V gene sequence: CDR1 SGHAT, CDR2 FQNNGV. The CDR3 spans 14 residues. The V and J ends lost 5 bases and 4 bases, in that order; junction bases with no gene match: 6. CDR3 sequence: CASSRDRGGETQYF. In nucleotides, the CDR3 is TGTGCCAGCAGCCGTGACAGGGGAGGAGAGACCCAGTACTTC.

The CDR3 region has the DNA TGTGCCAGCTCCCACAGCGGAACGGCCAAAAACATTCAGTACTTC. Residues: CASSHSGTAKNIQYF. The chain joins TRBV18 to TRBJ2-4; weak D call: TRBD2 (5 bases). Germline assignment: CDR1 KGHSH and CDR2 LQKENI. The V end lost 6 bases, the J end lost 1 base, and 13 bases lay between the germline ends. The CDR3 is 15 residues long.

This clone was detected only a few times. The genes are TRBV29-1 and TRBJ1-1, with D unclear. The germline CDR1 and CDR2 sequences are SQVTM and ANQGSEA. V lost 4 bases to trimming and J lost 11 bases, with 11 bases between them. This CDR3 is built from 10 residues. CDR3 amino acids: CSVGYNSAFF. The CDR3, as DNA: TGCAGCGTTGGCTATAATTCGGCTTTCTTT.